This T cell receptor beta chain was retrieved from a study of CD4 T cells in relation to SARS-CoV-2 and coronaviruses. Background on the study: No peptide or an HIV-1 Nef peptide pool served as negative control. Shared crossreactive spike epitopes were mapped to their HLA restriction.

The CDR3 contains 12 residues. V lost 4 bases, J lost 2 bases, and 2 bases stayed unmatched. The germline V gene encodes CDR1 GTSNPN and CDR2 SVGIG (reference sequence). CD4+ T cells from unexposed donors were obtained before the COVID-19 pandemic (2011-2018). CD4+ T cells were isolated from the cells after around 11 days of culture. Fresh IL-2 medium replaced half the medium on days 3 and 7. Study-wide results and limits: No crossreactivity against non-spike viral proteins was tested here.

Using immunoSEQ multiplex PCR, the repertoire was profiled, and TCRdb retains in-frame clones only, with some absent. The table includes tens of thousands of clones, around 80% detected once. On this clone: What it binds is not known.

The sequence derives from a human donor in good health. The V and J genes are TRBV30 and TRBJ2-7; 7 bases map to TRBD1. The sequenced sample was CD4+ T cells from PBMCs, cultured in vitro. CDR3 amino acids: CAWKGQTYEQYF. The CDR3 DNA is TGTGCCTGGAAGGGACAGACCTACGAGCAGTACTTC.